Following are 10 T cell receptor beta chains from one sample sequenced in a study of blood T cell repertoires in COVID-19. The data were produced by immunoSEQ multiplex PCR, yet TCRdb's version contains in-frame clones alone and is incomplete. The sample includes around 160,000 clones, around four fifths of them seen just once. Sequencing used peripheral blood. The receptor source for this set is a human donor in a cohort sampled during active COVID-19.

The CDR3 DNA reads as TGTGCCAGTAGTATAGATAGAACGGGGGGGTTTGAGGATACGCAGTATTTT. Residues: CASSIDRTGGFEDTQYF. The chain is built from TRBV19 and TRBJ2-3; the match to TRBD2 covers 8 bases. V was clipped by 0 bases and J by 6 bases; unmatched bases: 11. The germline CDR1 and CDR2 sequences are LNHDA and SQIVND (reference sequence). The CDR3 totals 17 residues. The full variable domain, with the rest looked up from reference TRBV19 and TRBJ2-3, is DGGITQSPKYLFRKEGQNVTLSCEQNLNHDAMYWYRQDPGQGLRLIYYSQIVNDFQKGDIAEGYSVSREKKESFPLTVTSAQKNPTAFYLCASSIDRTGGFEDTQYFGPGTRLTVL.

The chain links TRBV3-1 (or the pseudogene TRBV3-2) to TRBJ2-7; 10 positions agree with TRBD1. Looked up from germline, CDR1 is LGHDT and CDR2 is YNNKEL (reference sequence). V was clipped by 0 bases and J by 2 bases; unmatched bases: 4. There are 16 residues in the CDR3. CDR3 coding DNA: TGTGCCAGCAGCCAAGATGCCGGGACAGGGGCCTACGAGCAGTACTTC. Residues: CASSQDAGTGAYEQYF.

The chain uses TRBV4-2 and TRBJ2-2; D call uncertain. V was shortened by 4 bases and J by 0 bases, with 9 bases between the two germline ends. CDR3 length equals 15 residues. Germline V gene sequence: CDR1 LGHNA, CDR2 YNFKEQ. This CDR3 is CASSPPGANTGELFF. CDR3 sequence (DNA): TGTGCCAGCAGCCCCCCCGGTGCGAACACCGGGGAGCTGTTTTTT.

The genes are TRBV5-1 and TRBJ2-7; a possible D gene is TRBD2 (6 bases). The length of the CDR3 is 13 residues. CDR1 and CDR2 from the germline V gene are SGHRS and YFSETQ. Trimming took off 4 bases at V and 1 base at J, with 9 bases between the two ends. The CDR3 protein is CASSIAVSYEQYF. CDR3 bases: TGCGCCAGCAGCATAGCGGTGTCCTACGAGCAGTACTTC.

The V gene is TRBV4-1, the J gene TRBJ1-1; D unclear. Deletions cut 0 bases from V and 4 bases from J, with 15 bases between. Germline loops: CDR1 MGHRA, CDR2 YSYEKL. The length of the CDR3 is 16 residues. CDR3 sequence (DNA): TGCGCCAGCAGCCAAGATACGAGGGCTGTTGGCACTGAAGCTTTCTTT. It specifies CASSQDTRAVGTEAFF.

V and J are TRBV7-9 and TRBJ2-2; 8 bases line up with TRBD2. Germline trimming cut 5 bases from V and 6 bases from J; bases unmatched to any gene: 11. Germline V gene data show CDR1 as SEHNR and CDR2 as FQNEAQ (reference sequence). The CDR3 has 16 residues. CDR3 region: CASSPSGTRKAGELFF. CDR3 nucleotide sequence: TGTGCCAGCAGCCCAAGCGGGACTAGAAAGGCCGGGGAGCTGTTTTTT.

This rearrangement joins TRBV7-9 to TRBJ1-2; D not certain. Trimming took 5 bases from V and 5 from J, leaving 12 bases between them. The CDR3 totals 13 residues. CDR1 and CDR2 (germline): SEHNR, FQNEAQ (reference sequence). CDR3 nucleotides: TGTGCCAGCAGCAGAGGAGGAGGGTATGGCTACACCTTC. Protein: CASSRGGGYGYTF.

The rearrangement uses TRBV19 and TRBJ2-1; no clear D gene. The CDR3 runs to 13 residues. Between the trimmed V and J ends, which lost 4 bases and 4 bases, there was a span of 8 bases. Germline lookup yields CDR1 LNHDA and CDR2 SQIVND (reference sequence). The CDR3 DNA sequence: TGTGCCAGTAGTACGGGTCAGTACAATGAGCAGTTCTTC. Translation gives CASSTGQYNEQFF.

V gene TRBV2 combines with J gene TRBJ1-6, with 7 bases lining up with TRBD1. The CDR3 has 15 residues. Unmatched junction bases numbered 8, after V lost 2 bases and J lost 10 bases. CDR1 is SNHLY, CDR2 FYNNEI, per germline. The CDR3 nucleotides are TGTGCCAGCAGTGAAAGGACAGGTCGTGAATCACCCCTCCACTTT. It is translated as CASSERTGRESPLHF.

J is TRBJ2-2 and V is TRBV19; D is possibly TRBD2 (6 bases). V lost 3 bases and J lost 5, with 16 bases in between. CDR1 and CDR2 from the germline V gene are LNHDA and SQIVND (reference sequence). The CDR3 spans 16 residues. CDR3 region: CASSIKGRGKTGELFF. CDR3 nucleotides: TGTGCCAGTAGTATCAAGGGGCGGGGTAAAACCGGGGAGCTGTTTTTT.